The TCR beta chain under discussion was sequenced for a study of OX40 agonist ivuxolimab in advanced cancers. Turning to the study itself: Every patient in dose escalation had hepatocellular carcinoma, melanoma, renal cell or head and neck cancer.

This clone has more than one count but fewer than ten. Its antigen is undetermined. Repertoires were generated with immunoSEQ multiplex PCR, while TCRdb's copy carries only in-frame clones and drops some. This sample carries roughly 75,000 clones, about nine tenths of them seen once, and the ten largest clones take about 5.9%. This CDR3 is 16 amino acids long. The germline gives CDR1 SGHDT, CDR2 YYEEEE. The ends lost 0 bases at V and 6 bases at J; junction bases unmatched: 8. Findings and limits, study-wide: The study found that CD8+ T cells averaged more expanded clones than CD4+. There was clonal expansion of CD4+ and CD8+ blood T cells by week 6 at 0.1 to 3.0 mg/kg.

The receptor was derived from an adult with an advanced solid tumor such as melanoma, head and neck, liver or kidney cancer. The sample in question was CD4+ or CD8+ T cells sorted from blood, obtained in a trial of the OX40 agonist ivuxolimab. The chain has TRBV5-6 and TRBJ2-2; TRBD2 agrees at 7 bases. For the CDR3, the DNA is TGTGCCAGCAGCTTGGAAAGGTGGCGGGAGCCCGGGGAGCTGTTTTTT. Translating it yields CASSLERWREPGELFF.